This TCR beta chain emerged from a study of blood T cell repertoires in COVID-19 (dated by TCRdb to 2018 to 2020). Concerning the study at large: Samples covering the acute and convalescent phases of COVID-19 were provided by collaborators in the United States, Italy and Spain. The prospective study material was composed of cDNA or gDNA derived from T cells, B-cell-depleted T cells, or PBMCs. Deeply sampled blood TCRbeta repertoires from subjects exposed to, actively infected with, or recovered from COVID-19 were included in the dataset. The repertoires were released in a freely available public database meant as a resource for research on the immune response to SARS-CoV-2. The samples were drawn from the first 160 participants of the ongoing ImmuneRACE study and from more than 1,000 subjects provided by 6 global collaborators. Nearly every sample came with metadata listing a de-identified subject ID, COVID-19 status, age in years and sex. Where available, HLA class I and class II types were taken from metadata supplied by the sample provider and were not determined by assay-based typing.

The immunoSEQ Assay, a bias-controlled multiplex PCR, was used to amplify TCRbeta CDR3 regions from genomic DNA. The study's own analysis went as follows. The number of nucleated cells in each sample was estimated from the amplification of reference gene primers within the assay. To quantify the absolute abundance of each unique TCRbeta CDR3 rearrangement, sequence reads were collapsed and filtered. For each sample, productive Simpson clonality was calculated as the square root of Simpson's diversity index across productive rearrangements. TCRdb mirrors the immuneACCESS table, restricted to in-frame sequences. Some clones are absent from its copies; in checked studies, under half trace to an unresolved V gene, and the reason for the others is unknown. From that table come the V and J calls and clone size; the DNA was used to work out D and trimming. Present in this sample are 250,000 to 300,000 clones, 87% of which were seen just once. The ten largest clones capture roughly 2% of the sample.

What the work shows at the level of the full study, not this receptor alone: How much clinical and demographic metadata was included differed by source and by participant, and the metadata was provided uncurated.

Samples from volunteer blood donors who had recovered from COVID-19 were contributed by a second Seattle source. Collaborating institutions collected whole blood in K2EDTA tubes following their own protocols. For TCRbeta analysis, collaborators shipped samples as frozen whole blood, isolated PBMCs, or DNA extracted from either of those sample types. As concerns this clone: It lacks a known antigen. No base qualities exist here, and no much larger clone lies one base off it.

CDR1 and CDR2 are read off the germline V gene as KGHDR and SFDVKD. V and J are trimmed by 5 bases and 4 bases, and the gene matches miss 6 bases of the junction. The CDR3 has 14 amino acids, counting the end cysteine and phenylalanine. Kept here is only the CDR3 DNA, which spans 42 bases and is read in frame from base 1. The chain employs TRBV24-1 and TRBJ1-2; TRBD1 aligns with 7 central bases. This receptor was identified in a woman aged 50 to 60 who had recovered from COVID-19. Material: peripheral blood. The nucleotides read TGTGCCACCAGTGGCCGGGACAGCCCCTATGGCTACACCTTC. It translates to CATSGRDSPYGYTF.